This section outlines one TCR beta chain sequence together with its context. The antigen remains undetermined. The germline gives CDR1 SGHTA, CDR2 FQGNSA. The CDR3 length is 16 residues. V gave up 5 bases and J gave up 2 bases, with 16 bases separating them. The data stem from a study of beta chain features in type 1 diabetes. Overall study context: Age and gender were similar between patients and healthy donors, as were cell yields.

The investigators reverse transcribed all of the isolated RNA, so they sequenced expressed TCRB transcripts. Generated by immunoSEQ multiplex PCR, the TCRdb table keeps only in-frame clones and is missing some. The table lists roughly 290,000 clones, roughly 8% of them singletons, with roughly 1% in the top ten. Study-wide findings and caveats: Compared with healthy donors, patients appeared to share more similar naive, central memory and regulatory TCRB repertoires.

This clonotype was sampled from a woman younger than 30 in good health. V and J are TRBV7-2 and TRBJ1-3, with a weak D call TRBD1 (6 bases). The sample was central memory CD4+ T cells from blood. CDR3 region: CASSPAQGFPGNTIYF. The CDR3 DNA sequence: TGTGCCAGCAGCCCTGCCCAGGGGTTTCCTGGAAACACCATATATTTT.